This TCR beta chain was documented in a study of OX40 agonist ivuxolimab in advanced cancers. Study-wide findings and caveats: Mean expanded clone counts were higher in CD8+ than CD4+ T cells.

The data were produced by immunoSEQ multiplex PCR, yet TCRdb's version contains in-frame clones alone and is incomplete. The sample records about 27,000 clones, roughly 85% being singletons. This CDR3 is built from 14 residues. Germline V gene sequence: CDR1 MDHEN, CDR2 SYDVKM. Trimming cost V 3 bases and J 0 bases, with 7 bases left between them. With respect to this clone: Its antigen remains unidentified.

This TCR derives from an adult with an advanced solid tumor such as melanoma, head and neck, liver or kidney cancer. This material consisted of CD4+ or CD8+ T cells sorted from blood, taken in a trial of the OX40 agonist ivuxolimab. V and J are TRBV28 and TRBJ2-3, with D uncertain. The DNA for the CDR3 is TGTGCCAGCAGTTTCGGACCCAGCACAGATACGCAGTATTTT. Translated: CASSFGPSTDTQYF.